The clone carrying this T cell receptor beta chain turned up a few times. The antigen remains undetermined. This record belongs to a study of response to subunit inactivated influenza vaccine. Study observations and caveats: Researchers suggested that each seasonal influenza vaccination recruits few new T cells.

Germline lookup yields CDR1 SGHRS and CDR2 YFSETQ. V lost 2 bases, J lost 1 base, and 9 bases lay in between. This CDR3 is 14 amino acids long. One entry per CDR3 protein, called by TCRdb with MiXCR from the RT-PCR reads. The table records about 830,000 distinct CDR3 sequences, approximately 17% of them present only once. The V and J genes are TRBV5-1 and TRBJ1-1, with D possibly being TRBD1 (5 bases). This clonotype originated in a man aged 50 or older who received an inactivated influenza vaccine. This specimen was PBMCs from blood, taken more than 4 days after vaccination. The CDR3 nucleotides read TGCGCCAGCAGCTTTGCCGGACAGAACACTGAAGCTTTCTTT. This encodes CASSFAGQNTEAFF.